This T cell receptor (beta chain) was captured in a study of T cells in Graves' hyperthyroidism and ophthalmopathy. Study results and caveats: Ophthalmopathy cases were set apart from stable hyperthyroidism by a 13 V-J model. Among thyroid clonotypes expanded above 0.001, most also appeared in blood.

It was approximately 9.7 ml of fresh peripheral blood that supplied the PBMCs. A remark on this clonotype: The target antigen is unknown.

The germline V gene has CDR1 MNHEY and CDR2 SVGAGI. Trimming cost V 0 bases and J 3 bases; bases outside gene matches: 7. The length of the CDR3 is 16 residues. TCR beta CDR3 sequences were amplified from RNA transcripts. HTBI primers were the set used in a first-round RT-PCR of the TCR CDR3. TCRdb passed the multiplex PCR reads through MiXCR, listing each CDR3 protein once. The data contain fewer than 850,000 distinct CDR3 sequences, 15% to 20% of them singletons. This clonotype originated in a man aged 50 to 60 with Graves' hyperthyroidism. The sample consisted of blood. The chain employs TRBV6-5 and TRBJ2-7; 8 bases are shared with TRBD2. The DNA of the CDR3 is TGTGCCAGCAGTTACTCTAGAACAGCGGGAGACTACGAGCAGTACTTC. Residues: CASSYSRTAGDYEQYF.